Sequencing of this T cell receptor beta chain was carried out in a study of blood T cell repertoires in COVID-19 (TCRdb year 2020). For context, the study as a whole: The collaborator samples originated in the United States, Italy and Spain and spanned the acute and convalescent phases of COVID-19. The repertoires were released in a freely available public database intended as a resource for research on the immune response to SARS-CoV-2. Where HLA class I and class II types were available, the types were taken from metadata supplied by the sample provider, not from assay-based typing. The dataset comprised deeply sampled blood TCRbeta repertoires from subjects exposed to, actively infected with, or recovered from COVID-19. The prospective study material was composed of cDNA or gDNA derived from T cells, B-cell-depleted T cells, or PBMCs. The samples were drawn from the first 160 participants of the ongoing ImmuneRACE study and from some 1,300 subjects provided by 6 global collaborators. A de-identified subject ID, COVID-19 status, age in years and sex were almost always included in the sample metadata. On the study overall, not on this receptor specifically: The amount of clinical and demographic metadata varied by source and participant and was provided uncurated.

To note about this clone: Its binding antigen is unknown. No base quality information exists; no much larger clone differs at one position.

In the prospective study, participants were about 18 to 90 years old, resided in around 25 geographic areas of the United States, and were enrolled through a virtual design. In the prospective study, cohorts were assigned on the basis of participant-reported clinical history obtained from a screening survey and a study questionnaire. In the prospective study, whole blood, serum and a nasopharyngeal or oropharyngeal swab were collected from each participant by mobile phlebotomists. Participants in the prospective study had the option to provide additional blood draws and questionnaires over a roughly 2-month period. Prospective study blood samples were shipped either frozen or at room temperature before DNA extraction. The trim is 1 base for V and 8 bases for J, with a gap of 14 bases between the germline ends. Counted from cysteine to phenylalanine, this CDR3 has 14 amino acids. This entry keeps only the CDR3 DNA: 42 bases, framed from base 1. CDR1 SGHTA and CDR2 FQGTGA were looked up in the germline V gene.

TCRbeta CDR3 regions were amplified from genomic DNA by means of the immunoSEQ Assay, a bias-controlled multiplex PCR. Regarding the original processing steps: Within the assay, amplification of reference gene primers was used to estimate how many nucleated cells each sample contained. To quantify the absolute abundance of each unique TCRbeta CDR3 rearrangement, sequence reads were collapsed and filtered. For each sample, productive Simpson clonality was calculated as the square root of Simpson's diversity index across productive rearrangements. What TCRdb holds here is the immuneACCESS table cut down to in-frame rearrangements. Part of the clones is not present; checked against another copy, under half of the missing clones reflect an unresolved V gene, and the others are unexplained. Clone size and the V and J calls come from that table; the DNA yielded D and trimming. The sample table lists 200,000 to 250,000 clones, roughly 90% of them with a count of one. The ten largest clones represent about 9.4% of the sample.

The receptor's source is a man younger than 30 with acute COVID-19. The chain uses TRBV7-3 and TRBJ1-2; the D gene cannot be resolved reliably. The material sequenced was PBMCs or T cells enriched from blood (not recorded which). DNA sequence: TGTGCCAGCAGCTTAAACCCGGGAATGGAGGGCTACACCTTC. This is translated as CASSLNPGMEGYTF.